The T cell receptor (beta chain) under discussion was sequenced for a study of T cell responses to AZD1222 COVID-19 vaccine. Notes on the study in general: Vaccine-associated CD4 TCRs spanned spike, dominant at 160-218 and 743-854.

Notes on this clone: Its target is not known.

Produced via immunoSEQ multiplex PCR; TCRdb's table is partial and in-frame only. The sample records some 120,000 clones, roughly nine tenths being singletons. V shed 4 bases and J shed 4 bases, with 10 bases lying between them. CDR3 size: 13 residues. Germline CDR1 and CDR2: LGHDT and YNNKEL (reference sequence). The sequence was obtained from an adult in good health. Sequences were derived from peripheral blood, sampled on day 0 of AZD1222 vaccination. V is TRBV3-1 (or the pseudogene TRBV3-2) and J is TRBJ1-2, with a weak D call TRBD1 (6 bases). The CDR3 bases are TGTGCCAGCAGCCCGGGGGGCGCCTATGGCTACACCTTC. Protein sequence: CASSPGGAYGYTF.